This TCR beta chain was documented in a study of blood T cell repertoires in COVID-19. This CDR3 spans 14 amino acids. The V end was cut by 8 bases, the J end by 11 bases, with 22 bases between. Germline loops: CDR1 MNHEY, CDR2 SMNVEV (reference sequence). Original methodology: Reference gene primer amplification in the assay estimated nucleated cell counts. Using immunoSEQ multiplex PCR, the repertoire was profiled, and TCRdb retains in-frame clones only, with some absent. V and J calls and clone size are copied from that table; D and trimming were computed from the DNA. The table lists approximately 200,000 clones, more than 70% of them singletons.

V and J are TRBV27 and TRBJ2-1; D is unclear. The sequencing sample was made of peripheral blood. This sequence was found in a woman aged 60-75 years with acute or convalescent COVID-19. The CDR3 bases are TGTGCCAGCGTTCGCCCAGGTCGGTTAAATCAGCAGTTCTTC. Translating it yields CASVRPGRLNQQFF.